The 25 T cell receptor beta chains below come from one sample, sequenced in a study of spatial heterogeneity in lung cancer. General study results and limits: Mutation counts in tumors were tracked by counts of expanded intratumoral alpha and beta TCRs.

TCRdb reprocessed the 5' RACE reads with MiXCR, giving one entry per CDR3 protein. The table lists 24,000 or so distinct CDR3 sequences, 8.8% of them singletons. For these receptors, no antigen is known. The sample's time point: sample taken at primary tumor resection. Sequencing used lung tumor tissue, obtained at surgery. These receptors came from a male donor with early-stage non-small cell lung cancer.

This clonotype has just a few counts. The chain combines TRBV20-1 with TRBJ2-5; no reliable D call. Trimming took off 4 bases at V and 2 bases at J, with 8 bases between the two ends. Germline-derived CDR1 and CDR2 are DFQATT and SNEGSKA (reference sequence). The CDR3 loop spans 12 amino acids. CDR3 residues: CSAIPRQETQYF. Written as DNA, the CDR3 is TGCAGTGCTATCCCGAGACAAGAGACCCAGTACTTC.

The rearrangement joins TRBV6-1 to TRBJ2-5, with D possibly TRBD2 on 5 matching bases. Germline values: CDR1 MNHNS, CDR2 SASEGT. The CDR3 is 13 residues long. Trimming cost V 6 bases and J 1 base, with 9 bases left between them. CDR3 protein: CASRRVSQETQYF. DNA of the CDR3: TGTGCCAGCAGGAGGGTCTCCCAAGAGACCCAGTACTTC.

This clonotype occurred a few times. The chain employs TRBV6-1 and TRBJ2-7; D not certain. Germline V gene lookup returns CDR1 MNHNS and CDR2 SASEGT. This CDR3 is 14 amino acids long. Trimming took 4 bases from V and 2 from J, leaving 12 bases between them. CDR3 residues: CASSVTDGPYEQYF. The CDR3 DNA follows: TGTGCCAGCAGTGTGACGGACGGACCCTACGAGCAGTACTTC.

This clonotype has a handful of counts. This sequence joins TRBV7-2 and TRBJ2-3; 10 positions agree with TRBD2. V lost 1 base, J lost 3 bases, and 7 bases stayed unmatched. The CDR3 loop spans 17 amino acids. The germline V gene encodes CDR1 SGHTA and CDR2 FQGNSA. CDR3 DNA: TGTGCCAGCAGCTTAGTTCCAGCGGGGGGGTTAACAGATACGCAGTATTTT. It specifies CASSLVPAGGLTDTQYF.

The genes are TRBV11-1 and TRBJ1-1; 7 nucleotides match TRBD1. This CDR3 has 15 residues. V was clipped by 5 bases and J by 2 bases; unmatched bases: 8. Germline CDR1 and CDR2: SGHAT and FQDESV (reference sequence). The CDR3 sequence: CASSPRTGSNTEAFF. CDR3 in DNA: TGTGCCAGCAGCCCCCGGACAGGCTCCAACACTGAAGCTTTCTTT.

This clonotype was seen ten or more times. The genes are TRBV20-1 and TRBJ2-7; 13 bases line up with TRBD2. The germline V gene encodes CDR1 DFQATT and CDR2 SNEGSKA (reference sequence). This CDR3 spans 16 amino acids. With V trimmed by 0 bases and J by 4 bases, 6 bases remained unmatched. The CDR3 region is CSARDQGLAGRYEQYF. The CDR3 nucleotides are TGCAGTGCTAGAGATCAGGGACTAGCGGGGCGATACGAGCAGTACTTC.

There are a few counts of this clonotype. V is TRBV15 and J is TRBJ2-3; D unclear. CDR1 is LNHNV and CDR2 is YYDKDF in the germline V gene (reference sequence). The CDR3 covers 15 residues. V was cut by 7 bases and J by 0 bases, with 14 bases left in between. Here the CDR3 DNA reads TGTGCCACCACCTTAGACAAGTCTAGCACAGATACGCAGTATTTT. Its translation: CATTLDKSSTDTQYF. The variable domain in full, completed from reference TRBV15 and TRBJ2-3, reads DAMVIQNPRYQVTQFGKPVTLSCSQTLNHNVMYWYQQKSSQAPKLLFHYYDKDFNNEADTPDNFQSRRPNTSFCFLDIRSPGLGDTAMYLCATTLDKSSTDTQYFGPGTRLTVL.

This clonotype was detected many times. The rearrangement links TRBV7-2 to TRBJ2-2, with TRBD2 matching over 11 bases. Germline V gene sequence: CDR1 SGHTA, CDR2 FQGNSA. The CDR3 sequence is 15 residues long. Germline trimming cut 5 bases from V and 3 bases from J; bases unmatched to any gene: 2. This CDR3 is CASSRGLADTGELFF. In nucleotides, the CDR3 is TGTGCCAGCAGCCGGGGACTAGCGGACACCGGGGAGCTGTTTTTT.

The sample holds a few counts of this clonotype. The V and J genes are TRBV7-7 and TRBJ2-5; no clear D. The CDR3 has 14 amino acids. V lost 2 bases and J 5 bases, leaving 12 bases between the germline ends. In germline, CDR1 is SSHAT, CDR2 FNYEAQ (reference sequence). The CDR3 loop reads CASSLSGVGETQYF. The CDR3, as DNA: TGTGCCAGCAGCTTATCTGGGGTGGGGGAGACCCAGTACTTC.

The chain employs TRBV29-1 and TRBJ2-5; D might be TRBD2 (6 bases). Germline assignment: CDR1 SQVTM and CDR2 ANQGSEA. Deletions cut 7 bases from V and 5 bases from J, with 32 bases between. The CDR3 consists of 18 residues. The CDR3: CSAAFWDQTSYIRETQYF. The DNA for the CDR3 is TGCAGCGCTGCGTTTTGGGACCAGACTAGTTATATTCGGGAGACCCAGTACTTC.

In this sample, this clonotype turned up a few times. The chain recombines TRBV20-1 with TRBJ2-1, with D perhaps TRBD1 or TRBD2 (6 bases each). Germline V gene sequence: CDR1 DFQATT, CDR2 SNEGSKA (reference sequence). The germline V and J ends were trimmed by 0 bases and 0 bases, with 12 bases remaining between them. The CDR3 contains 16 residues. CDR3 sequence reads: CSARDGGPSSYNEQFF. DNA for the CDR3: TGCAGTGCTAGAGACGGGGGCCCCAGCTCCTACAATGAGCAGTTCTTC.

This clonotype was counted many times. The gene calls are TRBV7-2 and TRBJ2-3; D is uncertain. The CDR3 is 13 residues long. V gave up 2 bases and J gave up 4 bases, with 7 bases separating them. Germline V gives CDR1 SGHTA, CDR2 FQGNSA. CDR3 amino acids: CASSLPVSDTQYF. CDR3 nucleotides: TGTGCCAGCAGCTTACCGGTGTCAGATACGCAGTATTTT.

This clonotype has at least ten counts. This chain joins TRBV29-1 and TRBJ2-3, with TRBD1 matching 7 bases. This CDR3 region has 16 residues. The trim removed 0 bases at V and 1 base at J, leaving 7 bases unmatched. Germline assignment: CDR1 SQVTM and CDR2 ANQGSEA. The CDR3 loop reads CSVEDGRGPGTDTQYF. The CDR3 region has the DNA TGCAGCGTTGAAGATGGTAGGGGGCCGGGCACAGATACGCAGTATTTT.

V gene TRBV24-1 combines with J gene TRBJ2-1; 11 bases align to TRBD1. This CDR3 contains 16 residues. CDR1 and CDR2 (germline): KGHDR, SFDVKD. V gave up 4 bases and J gave up 5 bases; unmatched junction bases: 6. The DNA of the CDR3 is TGTGCCACCAGTGACCCCGGGACAGGGGGACACAATGAGCAGTTCTTC. It codes for CATSDPGTGGHNEQFF.

This clonotype came up many times. The V gene is TRBV7-2, the J gene TRBJ1-5, with D hard to call. This CDR3 comprises 15 residues. V lost 3 bases and J lost 0, with 9 bases in between. CDR1 is SGHTA and CDR2 is FQGNSA in the germline V gene. The CDR3 DNA reads as TGTGCCAGCAGCTTCGTCGCAGATAGCAATCAGCCCCAGCATTTT. Protein sequence: CASSFVADSNQPQHF. Full variable domain (remainder filled in from reference TRBV7-2 and TRBJ1-5): GAGVSQSPSNKVTEKGKDVELRCDPISGHTALYWYRQSLGQGLEFLIYFQGNSAPDKSGLPSDRFSAERTGGSVSTLTIQRTQQEDSAVYLCASSFVADSNQPQHFGDGTRLSIL.

This clonotype was counted many times. This sequence joins TRBV7-2 and TRBJ1-2; D might be TRBD1 (6 bases). Germline V CDR1 and CDR2: SGHTA, FQGNSA. V lost 1 base and J 6 bases, leaving 18 bases between the germline ends. The length of the CDR3 is 16 residues. This chain's CDR3 is CASSLVGGHGTNGYTF. DNA for the CDR3: TGTGCCAGCAGCTTAGTGGGGGGCCACGGGACGAATGGCTACACCTTC. Drawing the rest from reference TRBV7-2 and TRBJ1-2, the complete variable domain is GAGVSQSPSNKVTEKGKDVELRCDPISGHTALYWYRQSLGQGLEFLIYFQGNSAPDKSGLPSDRFSAERTGGSVSTLTIQRTQQEDSAVYLCASSLVGGHGTNGYTFGSGTRLTVV.

The table lists this clonotype with many counts. V is TRBV11-2 and J is TRBJ2-2, with 9 bases lining up with TRBD2. This CDR3 has 15 amino acids. Trimming removed 5 bases from V and 4 bases from J; junction bases left unmatched: 5. Germline V gene sequence: CDR1 SGHAT, CDR2 FQNNGV. The DNA of the CDR3 is TGTGCCAGCAGCCCGAGCGGGAGGAGCACCGGGGAGCTGTTTTTT. Residues: CASSPSGRSTGELFF.

Relative to its sample, this clonotype is medium-sized (0.01 to 0.1%). The gene calls are TRBV5-1 and TRBJ2-3; D is uncertain. Germline V gene sequence: CDR1 SGHRS, CDR2 YFSETQ. V dropped 0 bases and J dropped 2 bases, with 1 base sitting between them. CDR3 length: 12 amino acids. The CDR3 coding sequence is TGCGCCAGCAGCTTGGACACAGATACGCAGTATTTT. Protein sequence: CASSLDTDTQYF.

This clonotype is medium-sized by share. This rearrangement joins TRBV28 to TRBJ2-3; the D gene could be TRBD1 or TRBD2 (6 bases each). This CDR3 has 15 residues. V was pared by 2 bases and J by 1 base, with 10 bases between. Germline CDR1 and CDR2: MDHEN and SYDVKM. CDR3 sequence reads: CASSLRGRGTDTQYF. The CDR3, as DNA: TGTGCCAGCAGTTTACGGGGGCGCGGCACAGATACGCAGTATTTT.

This chain joins TRBV2 and TRBJ1-1; D might be TRBD1 (5 bases). This CDR3 contains 12 residues. Trimming pared 8 bases from V and 2 bases from J, leaving 9 bases between. CDR1 and CDR2 (germline): SNHLY, FYNNEI. The CDR3 sequence is CASDTGNTEAFF. CDR3 in DNA: TGTGCCAGCGATACAGGTAACACTGAAGCTTTCTTT.

Of note for this clonotype: This likely comes from a read error, as the CDR3 has no conserved phenylalanine or tryptophan at its end. This sequence joins TRBV7-6 and TRBJ2-3; D tentatively reads TRBD1 or TRBD2 (5 bases each). CDR1 is SGHVS, CDR2 FNYEAQ, per germline. This CDR3 comprises 16 residues. V was cut by 5 bases and J by 1 base, with 16 bases left in between. CDR3 sequence reads: CASSRFGAGGTDTQYL. DNA of the CDR3: TGTGCCAGCAGCCGTTTTGGGGCGGGCGGCACAGATACGCAGTATTTG.

There are a few counts of this clonotype. Mismatch with germline at one junction end may stem from a read error. This sequence joins TRBV7-2 and TRBJ1-6, with D perhaps TRBD1 (5 bases). The CDR3 runs to 13 residues. Germline V gene sequence: CDR1 SGHTA, CDR2 FQGNSA. The CDR3 coding sequence is TGTGCCAGCAGCTCCGACCCCGGGACGGCTTCGTTCTTT. Protein sequence: CASSSDPGTASFF.

This clonotype was picked up many times. The V gene is TRBV29-1, the J gene TRBJ2-1, with 8 bases fitting TRBD2. The CDR3 loop spans 16 amino acids. V lost 4 bases and J lost 5; bases outside the gene matches: 13. Germline CDR1 SQVTM, CDR2 ANQGSEA. The CDR3 DNA follows: TGCAGCGTTGTATGGAGAAGCGGGGGTGGCGACAATGAGCAGTTCTTC. Protein sequence: CSVVWRSGGGDNEQFF.

This chain joins TRBV7-3 and TRBJ2-1, with D possibly called TRBD1 or TRBD2 (5 bases each). CDR1 and CDR2 (germline): SGHTA, FQGTGA. This CDR3 spans 16 amino acids. V was pared by 2 bases and J by 0 bases, with 11 bases between. The CDR3 spells CASSLSSGPSYNEQFF. In DNA form, the CDR3 reads TGTGCCAGCAGCTTATCCTCGGGACCCTCCTACAATGAGCAGTTCTTC.

The chain couples TRBV7-2 to TRBJ1-6; no reliable D call. Per the germline V gene, CDR1 is SGHTA and CDR2 is FQGNSA. V lost 5 bases, J lost 8 bases, and 13 bases lay in between. The CDR3 sequence is 14 residues long. CDR3 in DNA: TGTGCCAGCAGCCGAACGATTTCCGATTCACCCCTCCACTTT. Protein sequence: CASSRTISDSPLHF. Combining the CDR3 with reference TRBV7-2 and TRBJ1-6 gives the whole variable domain GAGVSQSPSNKVTEKGKDVELRCDPISGHTALYWYRQSLGQGLEFLIYFQGNSAPDKSGLPSDRFSAERTGGSVSTLTIQRTQQEDSAVYLCASSRTISDSPLHFGNGTRLTVT.